This T cell receptor beta chain derives from a study of cytomegalovirus exposure and HLA in healthy donors. Primers: 60 Vbeta forward and 13 Jbeta reverse. Libraries were prepared by immunoSEQ multiplex PCR; TCRdb keeps only in-frame clonotypes and omits some of them. The sample totals 55,000 to 85,000 clones. Per germline, CDR1 SQVTM and CDR2 ANQGSEA. Between the trimmed V and J ends, which lost 7 bases and 1 base, there was a span of 10 bases. There are 12 residues in the CDR3. The V gene is TRBV29-1, the J gene TRBJ2-5; D is ambiguous. This receptor was identified in a female donor in good health and CMV-seropositive. Sequencing was performed on PBMCs. The CDR3 spells CSGKTVQETQYF. Here the CDR3 DNA reads TGCAGCGGTAAGACTGTCCAAGAGACCCAGTACTTC.